A selection of T cell receptor beta chains follows, all from one sample in a study of T cell repertoires in cytomegalovirus infection. TCRdb reprocessed the reads with MiXCR, giving one entry per CDR3 protein. The repertoire holds nearly 550,000 distinct CDR3 sequences, 16% seen once, with 20% to 30% in the top ten. Input material: CD8+ T cells from PBMCs. Receptors were obtained from a human donor in good health (CMV status not recorded). Some clones in this sample may be carry-over from other donors' samples. The conserved cysteine and the conserved F or W are not part of the CDR3 here.

v_call: TRBV20-1; j_call: TRBJ2-3; cdr3_aa: SARPGAISDTQY
v_call: TRBV7-9; j_call: TRBJ2-5; cdr3_aa: ASSPSGGTIQETQY
v_call: TRBV6-6; j_call: TRBJ2-5; cdr3_aa: ASSYAAGGGRETQY
v_call: TRBV28; j_call: TRBJ2-2; cdr3_aa: ASQSGTGGIGELF
v_call: TRBV20-1; j_call: TRBJ2-7; cdr3_aa: SARDQGPAYEQY
v_call: TRBV7-8; j_call: TRBJ2-3; cdr3_aa: ASSFPRGGLSTDMQY
v_call: TRBV28; j_call: TRBJ2-1; cdr3_aa: ASSFPRTSGRATYNEQF
v_call: TRBV20-1; j_call: TRBJ1-1; cdr3_aa: SAPRDRENTEAF
v_call: TRBV6-6; j_call: TRBJ2-7; cdr3_aa: ASSWEAGGGDEQY
v_call: TRBV28; j_call: TRBJ2-1; cdr3_aa: ASSLFRTTNEQF
v_call: TRBV5-4; j_call: TRBJ2-2; cdr3_aa: ASSLGRSGNTGELF